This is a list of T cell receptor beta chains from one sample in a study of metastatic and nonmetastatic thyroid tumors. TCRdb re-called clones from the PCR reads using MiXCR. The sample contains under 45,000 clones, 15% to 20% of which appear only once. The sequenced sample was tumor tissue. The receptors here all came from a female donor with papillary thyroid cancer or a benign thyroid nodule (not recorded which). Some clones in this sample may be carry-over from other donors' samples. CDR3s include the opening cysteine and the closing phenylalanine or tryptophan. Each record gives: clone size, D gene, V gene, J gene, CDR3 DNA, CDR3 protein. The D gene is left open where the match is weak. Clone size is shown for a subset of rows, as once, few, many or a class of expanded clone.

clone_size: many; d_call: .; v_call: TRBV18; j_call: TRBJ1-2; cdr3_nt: TGTGCCAGCTCACCAAGGGGCGTGGTGCGCCGGGGCTACACCTTC; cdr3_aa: CASSPRGVVRRGYTF
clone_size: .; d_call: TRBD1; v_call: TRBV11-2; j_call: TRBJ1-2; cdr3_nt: TGTGCCAGCAGCCCGGGGGACAGGAACTATGGCTACACCTTC; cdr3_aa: CASSPGDRNYGYTF
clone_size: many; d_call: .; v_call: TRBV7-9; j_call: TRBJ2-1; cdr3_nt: TGTGCCAGCAGCGAGATCCTAGCTGACAATGAGCAGTTCTTC; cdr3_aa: CASSEILADNEQFF
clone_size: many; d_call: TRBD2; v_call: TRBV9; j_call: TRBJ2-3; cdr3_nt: TGTGCCAGCAGCATTCAGACTAGCGTCGGGGATACGCAGTATTTT; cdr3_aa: CASSIQTSVGDTQYF
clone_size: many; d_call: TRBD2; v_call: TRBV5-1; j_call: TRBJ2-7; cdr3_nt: TGCGCCAGCAGCTTGGCCGGGACTAGCGGGGACTACGAGCAGTACTTC; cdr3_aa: CASSLAGTSGDYEQYF
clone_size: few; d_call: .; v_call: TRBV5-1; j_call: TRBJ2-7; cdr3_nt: TGCGCCAGCAGCAGGGCCTTGGGCGAGCAGTACTTC; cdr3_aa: CASSRALGEQYF
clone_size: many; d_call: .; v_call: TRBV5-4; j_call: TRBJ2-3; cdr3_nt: TGTGCCAGCAGCTCAGGCGGGGGCGCAGATACGCAGTATTTT; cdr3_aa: CASSSGGGADTQYF
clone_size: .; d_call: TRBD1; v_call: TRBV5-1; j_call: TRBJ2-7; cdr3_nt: TGCGCCAGCAGCTTGGATCCTCCGGGACAGGGGAATCACGAGCAGTACTTC; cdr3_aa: CASSLDPPGQGNHEQYF
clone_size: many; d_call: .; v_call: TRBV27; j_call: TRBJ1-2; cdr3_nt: TGTGCCAGCAGTTTATCGAGGCAGGGCTACTATGGCTACACCTTC; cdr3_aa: CASSLSRQGYYGYTF
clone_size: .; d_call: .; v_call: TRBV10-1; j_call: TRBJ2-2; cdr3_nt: TGCGCCAGCAGTGAGTCGATATCGTCCAACACCGGGGAGCTGTTTTTT; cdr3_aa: CASSESISSNTGELFF
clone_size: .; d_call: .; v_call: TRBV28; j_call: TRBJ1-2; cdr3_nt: TGTGCCAGCAGTTTGGGCGGGGCTCATCGCTATGGCTACACCTTC; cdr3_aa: CASSLGGAHRYGYTF
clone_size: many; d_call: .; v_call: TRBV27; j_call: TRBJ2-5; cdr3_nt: TGTGCCAGCAGTTCATGGGTAGGAGAGACCCAGTACTTC; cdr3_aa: CASSSWVGETQYF
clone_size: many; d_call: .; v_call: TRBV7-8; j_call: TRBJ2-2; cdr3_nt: TGTGCCAGCAGGAAAGACGGGAACACCGGGGAGCTGTTTTTT; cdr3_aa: CASRKDGNTGELFF
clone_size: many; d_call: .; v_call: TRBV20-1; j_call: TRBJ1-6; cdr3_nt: TGCAGTGCTAGTACCGATCTGAATTCACCCCTCCACTTT; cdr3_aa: CSASTDLNSPLHF
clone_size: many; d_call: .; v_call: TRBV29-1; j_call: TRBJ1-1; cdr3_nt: TGCAGCGTTGTTGATGGGACAAGGAACACTGAAGCTTTCTTT; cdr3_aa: CSVVDGTRNTEAFF
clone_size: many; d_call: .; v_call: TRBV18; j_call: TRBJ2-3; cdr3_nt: TGTGCCACCCGATACACAGATACGCAGTATTTT; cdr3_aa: CATRYTDTQYF
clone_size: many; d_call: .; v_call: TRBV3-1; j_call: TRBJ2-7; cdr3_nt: TGTGCCAGCAGCTCGGGACACCCCGAGCAGTACTTC; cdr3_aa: CASSSGHPEQYF
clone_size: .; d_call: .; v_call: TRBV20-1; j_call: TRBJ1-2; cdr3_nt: TGCAGTGCTAGAGATGTGGTTGGGGTCGGCTACACCTTC; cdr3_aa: CSARDVVGVGYTF
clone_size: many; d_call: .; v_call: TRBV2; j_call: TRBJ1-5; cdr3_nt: TGTGCCAGCAGGGGTGAAGGGCAGCCCCAGCATTTT; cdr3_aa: CASRGEGQPQHF
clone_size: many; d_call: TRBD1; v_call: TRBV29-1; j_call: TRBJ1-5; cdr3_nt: TGCAGCGCCGCACCTGACCGGGACAGGGATTATAGCAATCAGCCCCAGCATTTT; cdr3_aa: CSAAPDRDRDYSNQPQHF
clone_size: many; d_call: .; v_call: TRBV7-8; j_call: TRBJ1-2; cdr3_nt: TGTGCCAGCAGCTTAGTTTTTTCAGCTGGCTACACCTTC; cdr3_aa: CASSLVFSAGYTF
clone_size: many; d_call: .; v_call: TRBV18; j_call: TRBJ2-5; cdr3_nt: TGTGCCAGCTCACCAAGTGGGTCCTCCCAGAGCAGGGAGACCCAGTACTTC; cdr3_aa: CASSPSGSSQSRETQYF
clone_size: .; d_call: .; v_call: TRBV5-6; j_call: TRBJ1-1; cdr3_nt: TGTGCCAGCAGGTGGGGGAGGGGGACGTCTGAAGCTTTCTTT; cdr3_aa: CASRWGRGTSEAFF
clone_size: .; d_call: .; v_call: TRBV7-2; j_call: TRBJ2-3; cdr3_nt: TGTGCCAGCAGCTTAGGCCCATCCACAGATACGCAGTATTTT; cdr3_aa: CASSLGPSTDTQYF
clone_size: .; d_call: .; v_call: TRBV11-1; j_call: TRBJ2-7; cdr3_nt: TGTGCCAGCAGCTTTTCAGGGGTTGGCTACGAGCAGTACTTC; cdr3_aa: CASSFSGVGYEQYF
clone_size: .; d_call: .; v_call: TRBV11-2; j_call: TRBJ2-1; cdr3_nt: TGTGCCAGCAGCTTAAGGCCGGGAGACGGCAATGAGCAGTTCTTC; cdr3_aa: CASSLRPGDGNEQFF
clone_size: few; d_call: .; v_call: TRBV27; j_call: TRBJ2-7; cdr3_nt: TGTGCCAGCAGTTCGGTGGACTCCTACGAGCAGTACTTC; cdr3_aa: CASSSVDSYEQYF
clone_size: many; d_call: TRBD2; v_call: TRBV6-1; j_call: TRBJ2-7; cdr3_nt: TGTGCCAGCAGTCGGACTAGCGCCGCCTACGAGCAGTACTTC; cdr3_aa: CASSRTSAAYEQYF
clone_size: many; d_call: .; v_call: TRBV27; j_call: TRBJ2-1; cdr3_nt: TGTGCCAGCAGTTTAGTCGCCCCCTACAATGAGCAGTTCTTC; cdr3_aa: CASSLVAPYNEQFF
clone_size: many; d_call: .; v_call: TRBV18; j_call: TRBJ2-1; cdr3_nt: TGTGCCAGCCGATCAATATCCACCCGGGTCAATGAGCAGTTCTTC; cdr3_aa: CASRSISTRVNEQFF
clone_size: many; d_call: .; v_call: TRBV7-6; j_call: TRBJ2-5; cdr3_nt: TGTGCCAGCAGCTTCGGGGCACCCCAAGAGACCCAGTACTTC; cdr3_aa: CASSFGAPQETQYF
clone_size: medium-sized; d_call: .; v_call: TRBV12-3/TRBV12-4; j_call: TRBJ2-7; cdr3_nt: TGTGCCAGCAGTTTATTCGGACATAGCAAGGAGCAGTACTTC; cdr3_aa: CASSLFGHSKEQYF
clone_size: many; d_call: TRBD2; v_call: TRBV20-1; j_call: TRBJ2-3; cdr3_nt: TGCAGTGCTAGCGGGGAGGGCCCCCGATCGGATACGCAGTATTTT; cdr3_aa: CSASGEGPRSDTQYF
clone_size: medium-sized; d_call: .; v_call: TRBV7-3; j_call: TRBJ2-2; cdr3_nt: TGTGCCAGCAGCTTAGGGGGTCACGGGGAGCTGTTTTTT; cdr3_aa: CASSLGGHGELFF
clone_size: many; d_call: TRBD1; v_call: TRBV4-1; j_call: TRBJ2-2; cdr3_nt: TGCGCCAGCAGCCAAGCGGTCGGGACAGGGGGCGTCAGCACCGGGGAGCTGTTTTTT; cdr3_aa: CASSQAVGTGGVSTGELFF
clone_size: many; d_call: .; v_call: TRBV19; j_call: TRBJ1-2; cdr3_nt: TGTGCCAGTATCGAGGGGAACTATGGCTACACCTTC; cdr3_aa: CASIEGNYGYTF
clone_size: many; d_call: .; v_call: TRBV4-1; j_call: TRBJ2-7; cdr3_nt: TGCGCCAGCAGCCAAGGTCACGGGCCCTACGAGCAGTACTTC; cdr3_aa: CASSQGHGPYEQYF
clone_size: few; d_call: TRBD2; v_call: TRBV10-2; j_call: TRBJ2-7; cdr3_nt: TGCGCCAGCCGAAGCGGGACGACCACCTACGAGCAGTACTTC; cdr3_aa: CASRSGTTTYEQYF
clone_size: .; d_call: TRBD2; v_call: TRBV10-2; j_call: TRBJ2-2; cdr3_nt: TGCGCCAGCAGACCCAGCGGGAGTGGAACCGGGGAGCTGTTTTTT; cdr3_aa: CASRPSGSGTGELFF
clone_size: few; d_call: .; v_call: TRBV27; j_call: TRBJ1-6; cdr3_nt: TGTGCCAGCAGTTTTGAGGGGGAGTATTCACCCCTCCACTTT; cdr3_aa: CASSFEGEYSPLHF
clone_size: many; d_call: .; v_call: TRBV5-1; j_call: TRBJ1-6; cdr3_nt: TGCGCCAGCAGCTTGAGCACACGGGGGGCCTATAATTCACCCCTCCACTTT; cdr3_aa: CASSLSTRGAYNSPLHF
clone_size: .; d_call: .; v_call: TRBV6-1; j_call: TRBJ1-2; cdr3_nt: TGTGCCAGCATGGCCCGAGGGGGTCCGGGCGGCTACACCTTC; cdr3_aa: CASMARGGPGGYTF
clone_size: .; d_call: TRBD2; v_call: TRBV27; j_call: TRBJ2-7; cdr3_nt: TGTGCCAGCCGGGACTATAATAAGTACGAGCAGTACTTC; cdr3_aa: CASRDYNKYEQYF